Included here is one TCR beta chain sequence, with context. Its antigen is currently unknown. PCR amplification relied on 60 Vbeta primers (plus 13 Jbeta primers). Measured with immunoSEQ multiplex PCR; TCRdb has only the in-frame clones, and not every one. The listing contains about 130,000 clones. The data originate from a study of cytomegalovirus exposure and HLA in healthy donors. At the level of the study: As an earlier analysis found, some 180 million T cells yielded approximately 110 million unique TCR beta sequences. Overall study findings and caveats: Available immune exposure information was restricted to CMV serostatus only. Follow-up analysis seemed to connect common viral pathogens with several of the most significant clusters identified.

The CDR3 consists of 16 residues. V was trimmed by 1 base and J by 1 base, leaving 13 bases between them. Germline values: CDR1 SEHNR, CDR2 FQNEAQ (reference sequence). Sample: PBMCs. The receptor was derived from a man in his forties in good health and CMV-seronegative. The rearrangement joins TRBV7-9 to TRBJ1-2, with no clear D. The CDR3 DNA is TGTGCCAGCAGCTTAGACCTAATCGGGAATAACTATGGCTACACCTTC. Translation gives CASSLDLIGNNYGYTF. The full variable domain, completed using reference TRBV7-9 and TRBJ1-2, is DTGVSQNPRHKITKRGQNVTFRCDPISEHNRLYWYRQTLGQGPEFLTYFQNEAQLEKSRLLSDRFSAERPKGSFSTLEIQRTEQGDSAMYLCASSLDLIGNNYGYTFGSGTRLTVV.